This TCR beta chain was recovered during a study of cytomegalovirus exposure and HLA in healthy donors. Amplification used 60 Vbeta primers and 13 Jbeta primers. Clones were read by immunoSEQ multiplex PCR, and TCRdb kept only the in-frame ones, dropping some. The sample holds 100,000 to 150,000 clones, 80% seen once. The V end lost 5 bases, the J end lost 0 bases, and 5 bases lay between the germline ends. The CDR3 sequence is 13 residues long. The germline V gene has CDR1 MNHNS and CDR2 SASEGT. The receptor comes from a female donor in good health and CMV-seronegative. Sequenced: PBMCs. J is TRBJ1-3 and V is TRBV6-1; no firm D call. The CDR3 is CASSSSSGNTIYF. DNA for the CDR3: TGTGCCAGCAGTTCTAGCTCTGGAAACACCATATATTTT.